Given below is one T cell receptor beta chain in context. This entry is derived from a study of blood T cell repertoires in COVID-19. Study-level background: Acute-phase and convalescent COVID-19 samples originated in the United States, Italy and Spain. In each case, the material was cDNA or gDNA derived from T cells, B-cell-depleted T cells, or PBMCs.

The CDR3 consists of 17 residues. The germline CDR1 and CDR2 sequences are SGHRS and YFSETQ. J was trimmed by 7 bases and V by 2 bases; bases with no gene match: 11. Per the authors' pipeline: Reference gene primer amplification gave estimated nucleated cell counts. The method was immunoSEQ multiplex PCR; TCRdb's version includes in-frame clones alone and lacks a portion of them. V and J calls and clone size follow that table, whereas D and trimming were derived from the DNA. The sample has just over 60,000 clones, roughly 80% seen once. Sequencing was performed on peripheral blood. The rearrangement joins TRBV5-1 to TRBJ2-1; TRBD2 matches at 11 bases. This receptor was taken from a man in his 60s with acute or convalescent COVID-19. DNA of the CDR3: TGCGCCAGCAGCTTCACTAGCGGGAGACCTTCGGGTAATGAGCAGTTCTTC. It specifies CASSFTSGRPSGNEQFF.